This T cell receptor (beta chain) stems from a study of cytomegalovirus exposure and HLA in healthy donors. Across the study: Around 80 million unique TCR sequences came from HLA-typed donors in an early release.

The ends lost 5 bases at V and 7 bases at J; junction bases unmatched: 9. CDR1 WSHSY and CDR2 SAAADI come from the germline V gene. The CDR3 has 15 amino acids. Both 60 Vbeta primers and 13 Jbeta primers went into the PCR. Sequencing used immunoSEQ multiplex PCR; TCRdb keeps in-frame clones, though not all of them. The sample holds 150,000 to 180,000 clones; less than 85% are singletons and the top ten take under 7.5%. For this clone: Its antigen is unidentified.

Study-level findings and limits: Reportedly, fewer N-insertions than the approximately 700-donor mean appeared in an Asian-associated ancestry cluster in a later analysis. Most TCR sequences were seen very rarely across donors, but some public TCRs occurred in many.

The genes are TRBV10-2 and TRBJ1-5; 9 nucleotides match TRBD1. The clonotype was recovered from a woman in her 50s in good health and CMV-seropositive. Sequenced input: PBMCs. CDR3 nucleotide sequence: TGCGCCAGCAGTCACCGGGACAGGGTAGACCAGCCCCAGCATTTT. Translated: CASSHRDRVDQPQHF.